This passage covers 2 T cell receptor beta chains from one sample sequenced in a study of T cell responses to AZD1222 COVID-19 vaccine. Clones were read by immunoSEQ multiplex PCR, and TCRdb kept only the in-frame ones, dropping some. The data hold 100,000 or so clones, with roughly 87% observed a single time. Source: peripheral blood, taken on day 0 of AZD1222 vaccination. All receptors come from an adult in good health.

The CDR3 sequence: CASSPVGGQETQYF. DNA for the CDR3: TGTGCCAGCTCCCCCGTCGGGGGACAAGAGACCCAGTACTTC. The chain combines TRBV18 with TRBJ2-5, with D possibly being TRBD2 (6 bases). The CDR3 sequence is 14 residues long. CDR1 is KGHSH, CDR2 LQKENI, per germline. V gave up 6 bases and J gave up 2 bases, with 13 bases separating them.

The rearrangement links TRBV11-3 to TRBJ2-2, with D hard to call. Germline V CDR1 and CDR2: SGHNT, YENEEA. The V end lost 5 bases, the J end lost 3 bases, and 7 bases lay between the germline ends. This CDR3 has 13 residues. DNA for the CDR3: TGTGCCAGCAGCCAACAGTACACCGGGGAGCTGTTTTTT. It encodes CASSQQYTGELFF.